This T cell receptor (beta chain) is drawn from a study of beta chain features in type 1 diabetes. Study-wide results and limits: Researchers could not determine here whether HLA type influences TCRB rearrangement. Insertion counts at VDJ junctions were lower in type 1 diabetes patients, who also showed more deletions there.

In the case of this clone: Its antigen is undetermined.

As every portion of the isolated RNA was reverse transcribed, the sequencing read expressed TCRB transcripts. Data came from immunoSEQ multiplex PCR; TCRdb stores just in-frame clones and leaves some out. The sample lists under 900,000 clones; roughly 15% were seen once. With V trimmed by 3 bases and J by 5 bases, 7 bases remained unmatched. Per the germline V gene, CDR1 is KGHSH and CDR2 is LQKENI. The CDR3 has 15 amino acids. The rearrangement links TRBV18 to TRBJ2-3, with 8 bases matching TRBD1. What was sequenced was naive CD4+ T cells from blood. The clonotype was recovered from a woman aged 18-29 years in good health. The CDR3 DNA reads TGTGCCAGCTCACCGGGACAGGCCGGGATAGATACGCAGTATTTT. Protein product: CASSPGQAGIDTQYF.